The clone carrying this TCR beta chain came up a few times. Its antigen is as yet unknown. These data come from a study of response to subunit inactivated influenza vaccine. Study-wide findings and caveats: Authors proposed each seasonal influenza vaccination draws in few new T cells.

The CDR3 is 16 amino acids. V was trimmed by 10 bases and J by 0 bases, leaving 21 bases between them. CDR1 is MNHNS, CDR2 SASEGT, per germline. TCRdb fed the RT-PCR reads into MiXCR, producing one record per CDR3 protein. The sample shows almost 600,000 distinct CDR3 sequences, approximately 15% of them seen only once. The chain carries TRBV6-1 and TRBJ1-1, with a weak D call TRBD1 (5 bases). The receptor was isolated from a man aged 45-60 years who received an inactivated influenza vaccine. The sample here was PBMCs from blood, taken 12 days after vaccination. For the CDR3, the DNA is TGTGCCACGAGGGGATGGACGGTAGCAATGAACACTGAAGCTTTCTTT. Translating gives CATRGWTVAMNTEAFF.